These 29 T cell receptor beta chains were sequenced from one sample in a study of CXCR3-negative and CXCR3-positive naive CD8 T cells. Their target antigens are unknown. Points from the study as a whole: Compared with CXCR3-negative naive cells, CXCR3-positive naive cells showed more hydrophobic TRB CDR3s.

The authors prepared UMI-labeled TRB cDNA libraries by 5' RACE. TCRdb derives one entry per CDR3 protein from the 5' RACE reads, leaving out DNA. Its clone listing holds roughly 120,000 distinct CDR3 sequences. Sequencing was carried out using naive CXCR3+ CD8+ T cells from blood. The sample's subset: CD45RO-CCR7+CD27+CD95- naive CD8+ T cells expressing CXCR3 (TNR3+). These receptors all come from a human donor in good health. Some clones in this sample may be carry-over from other donors' samples.

The CDR3 loop reads CASSRGQGVQPQHF. The chain links TRBV4-1 to TRBJ1-5; the TCRdb D gene call, TRBD1, has no DNA to confirm it. Looked up from germline, CDR1 is MGHRA and CDR2 is YSYEKL. The CDR3 covers 14 residues.

This chain links TRBV10-3 with TRBJ1-5. The CDR3 is 15 amino acids. The V gene's germline CDR1 is ENHRY and CDR2 SYGVKD. This chain's CDR3 is CAISEQASSNQPQHF.

The rearrangement uses TRBV7-8 and TRBJ2-3; absent DNA, TCRdb's TRBD2 call cannot be checked. The CDR3 totals 15 residues. CDR1 is SGHVS, CDR2 FQNEAQ, per germline. CDR3 loop: CASSYWTSGGPPPYF.

V gene TRBV19 combines with J gene TRBJ1-5; the D gene TCRdb calls, TRBD1, cannot be checked with no DNA. CDR3 size: 17 residues. Germline CDR1 and CDR2: LNHDA and SQIVND (reference sequence). CDR3 residues: CASSGGTGDYSNQPQHF.

The J gene is TRBJ2-3, the V gene TRBV6-6; the TCRdb D gene call, TRBD2, has no DNA to confirm it. The CDR3 extends over 18 amino acids. Germline CDR1 is MNHNY and CDR2 is SVGAGI (reference sequence). CDR3 amino acids: CASSYIAGGPSSTDTQYF.

This chain connects TRBV7-8 to TRBJ2-7; TCRdb calls TRBD1, which cannot be checked without DNA. CDR3 length equals 14 residues. Looked up from germline, CDR1 is SGHVS and CDR2 is FQNEAQ. The CDR3 loop is CASSVSGGAYEQYF.

The chain couples TRBV6-5 to TRBJ2-1. This CDR3 is built from 13 residues. The V gene's germline CDR1 is MNHEY and CDR2 SVGAGI. CDR3 protein: CASSYSLYNEQFF.

V usage is TRBV28 and J usage is TRBJ2-2; as DNA is missing, the TRBD1 call by TCRdb cannot be tested. Per germline, CDR1 MDHEN and CDR2 SYDVKM. The CDR3 extends over 15 amino acids. The CDR3 is CASSLFGARTGELFF.

This sequence joins TRBV21-1 and TRBJ2-6; checking the TCRdb D call of TRBD1 is not possible without DNA. TRBV21-1 is recorded as a pseudogene. The CDR3 runs 19 residues. This CDR3 reads CASSKPTGDLYSGANVLTF.

This chain joins TRBV19 and TRBJ1-5; the TCRdb D gene call, TRBD1, has no DNA to confirm it. CDR1 is LNHDA, CDR2 SQIVND, per germline (reference sequence). This CDR3 spans 16 amino acids. The CDR3 here is CASSATRDSIYQPQHF.

The gene calls are TRBV12-3 or TRBV12-4 and TRBJ2-5. The CDR3 runs 13 residues. CDR3 loop: CASSFGDQETQYF.

The genes are TRBV24-1 and TRBJ2-5; TCRdb's D gene call, TRBD1, goes unchecked for lack of DNA. Germline V gene data show CDR1 as KGHDR and CDR2 as SFDVKD. The CDR3 has 15 amino acids. The CDR3 reads CATSDPGQGQETQYF.

The genes are TRBV7-9 and TRBJ2-7; TCRdb indicates TRBD2, and absent DNA this call remains unverified. CDR3 length: 18 amino acids. CDR1 and CDR2 from the germline V gene are SEHNR and FQNEAQ (reference sequence). CDR3 amino acids: CASSLELAGGVSSYEQYF.

V usage is TRBV29-1 and J usage is TRBJ2-7; TCRdb's D call, TRBD1, is unchecked because there is no DNA. The CDR3 loop spans 13 amino acids. The germline CDR1 and CDR2 sequences are SQVTM and ANQGSEA. The CDR3 protein is CSVATIWTDEQYF.

The rearrangement uses TRBV12-3 or TRBV12-4 and TRBJ2-3; the D gene TCRdb calls, TRBD1, cannot be checked with no DNA. The CDR3 consists of 14 residues. The CDR3 here is CASSFGGTTDTQYF.

The chain joins TRBV10-3 to TRBJ2-1. Germline V gene lookup returns CDR1 ENHRY and CDR2 SYGVKD. The CDR3 runs to 11 residues. The CDR3 reads CAISEANEQFF.

The chain uses TRBV9 and TRBJ1-1. CDR1 SGDLS and CDR2 YYNGEE come from the germline V gene. The CDR3 loop spans 14 amino acids. CDR3: CASSLQDANTEAFF.

This rearrangement joins TRBV4-1 to TRBJ2-3. CDR3 length equals 13 residues. CDR1 MGHRA and CDR2 YSYEKL come from the germline V gene. CDR3 loop: CASRGRSEDTQYF.

The chain couples TRBV27 to TRBJ2-7. The germline V gene has CDR1 MNHEY and CDR2 SMNVEV (reference sequence). This CDR3 region has 13 residues. The CDR3 spells CASSLKASYEQYF.

The chain employs TRBV7-9 and TRBJ1-2. The CDR3 spans 12 residues. From germline, CDR1 is SEHNR and CDR2 FQNEAQ (reference sequence). The chain's CDR3 is CASSLGRIGYTF.

V is TRBV12-5 and J is TRBJ2-1; checking the TCRdb D call of TRBD1 is not possible without DNA. The germline V gene encodes CDR1 LGHNT and CDR2 FRNRAP. The CDR3 length is 14 residues. CDR3 region: CASGPGVVSQEQFF.

The chain carries TRBV10-2 and TRBJ1-2; TCRdb selects TRBD1, and the lack of DNA leaves this call unchecked. CDR3 size: 13 residues. In germline, CDR1 is WSHSY, CDR2 SAAADI. CDR3 sequence: CASSRDSRSHDTF.

The genes are TRBV7-6 and TRBJ2-2; TCRdb designates TRBD2, a call that cannot be tested without DNA. The CDR3 totals 16 residues. In germline, CDR1 is SGHVS, CDR2 FNYEAQ. CDR3 sequence: CASSSEAGDGTGELFF.

The chain has TRBV6-4 and TRBJ2-2; TCRdb names TRBD2, which stays unverified in the absence of DNA. The CDR3 loop spans 15 amino acids. Germline values: CDR1 MRHNA, CDR2 SNTAGT. The CDR3 here is CASSEHASSPGELFF.

V is TRBV7-9 and J is TRBJ2-2; TCRdb proposes TRBD1, but this gene call is untestable without DNA. The CDR3 has 14 amino acids. Germline-derived CDR1 and CDR2 are SEHNR and FQNEAQ (reference sequence). CDR3 loop: CASDGQGISGELFF.

The J gene is TRBJ2-1, the V gene TRBV10-3; TCRdb proposes TRBD1, but this gene call is untestable without DNA. This CDR3 spans 14 amino acids. CDR1 and CDR2 from the germline V gene are ENHRY and SYGVKD. The chain's CDR3 is CAISGQGSYNEQFF.

CDR3 residues: CASTPVGVTEAFF. The genes are TRBV11-3 and TRBJ1-1; without DNA, the TCRdb call of TRBD1 cannot be checked. This CDR3 region has 13 residues. Germline V lookup: CDR1 SGHNT, CDR2 YENEEA.

V gene TRBV11-2 combines with J gene TRBJ2-1; as DNA is missing, the TRBD2 call by TCRdb cannot be tested. Per the germline V gene, CDR1 is SGHAT and CDR2 is FQNNGV. CDR3 length equals 15 residues. CDR3 loop: CASSSPGLANNEQFF.

This chain links TRBV29-1 with TRBJ2-7. This CDR3 is built from 13 residues. Per germline, CDR1 SQVTM and CDR2 ANQGSEA. CDR3 amino acids: CSVEEGLANEQYF.